The source of this TCR beta chain is a study of blood T cell repertoires in COVID-19. Study context: Cohort 3 recovered donors had two negative PCRs, clearance, or symptom resolution.

This clone was recorded only once. Between the trimmed V and J ends, which lost 2 bases and 2 bases, there was a span of 11 bases. CDR3 length: 14 amino acids. Per the germline V gene, CDR1 is SGHKS and CDR2 is YYEKEE (reference sequence). Those enrolled, adults aged roughly 18 to 90 years, came from 25 or so US areas. Sequencing was performed with immunoSEQ multiplex PCR; in TCRdb, only in-frame clones are kept and a portion is missing. The sample consists of about 190,000 clones, around 83% of them appearing once. The TCR comes from a woman aged 40-49 years in a cohort exposed to, infected with or recovered from COVID-19 (not recorded which). This chain joins TRBV5-5 and TRBJ2-7; weak D call: TRBD2 (5 bases). The specimen sequenced was PBMCs or T cells enriched from blood (not recorded which). The DNA of the CDR3 is TGTGCCAGCAGCTTTTCCAGCGGAGCCTACGAGCAGTACTTC. It is translated as CASSFSSGAYEQYF.